This T cell receptor beta chain emerged from a study of post-analysis software for immune sequencing data. Overall study: The study covered relapsing-remitting, secondary progressive and progressive-relapsing courses of multiple sclerosis.

This clonotype was counted only a few times. What it binds is not known. The germline V gene has CDR1 LNHNV and CDR2 YYDKDF (reference sequence). J lost 2 bases, V lost 3 bases, and 2 bases had no gene match. The CDR3 has 14 amino acids. Study-level results: When patients were compared with controls, roughly five TRBV segments were more frequent, TRBV5-6, TRBV5-1 and TRBV20-1 among them.

TCR beta libraries were prepared from cDNA with unique molecular identifiers. TCRdb reanalysed the PCR reads using MiXCR and keeps one entry per CDR3 protein. The sample contains 750,000 to 950,000 distinct CDR3 sequences, approximately 57% of which appear only once. J is TRBJ1-2 and V is TRBV15; 8 positions agree with TRBD1. The material sequenced was blood. This TCR derives from a girl aged 10 to 17 with multiple sclerosis. CDR3 loop: CATSRTGANYGYTF. The CDR3 DNA reads as TGTGCCACCAGCAGGACAGGGGCCAACTATGGCTACACCTTC.